One sample yielded the 24 T cell receptor beta chains listed below, sequenced in a study of blood T cell repertoires in COVID-19. Assay: immunoSEQ multiplex PCR; the TCRdb copy retains only in-frame clones and omits some. This sample carries about 120,000 clones, 80% to 90% of them seen once, and the ten largest clones take 10%. Sample: peripheral blood. Source of these receptors: a human donor in a cohort sampled during active COVID-19.

The chain has TRBV7-6 and TRBJ2-5, with D perhaps TRBD2 (6 bases). Trimming removed 1 base from V and 2 bases from J, with 17 bases in between. Germline CDR1 reads SGHVS; CDR2 reads FNYEAQ. The CDR3 consists of 17 residues. This CDR3 reads CASSLVTGEVTQETQYF. The CDR3 DNA sequence: TGTGCCAGCAGCTTAGTTACGGGGGAGGTAACACAAGAGACCCAGTACTTC.

In its sample, this clone was seen a few times. V usage is TRBV7-9 and J usage is TRBJ2-3, with 8 bases that match TRBD1. V shed 4 bases, J shed 5 bases, and the junction held 5 bases outside the gene matches. Germline CDR1 SEHNR, CDR2 FQNEAQ (reference sequence). The CDR3 loop spans 14 amino acids. In nucleotides, the CDR3 is TGTGCCAGCAGCTCCGGACAGGGACGAGATACGCAGTATTTT. Amino acids: CASSSGQGRDTQYF.

The rearrangement joins TRBV7-9 to TRBJ1-1, with a possible D match to TRBD1 (5 bases). Trimming shortened V by 6 bases and J by 1 base, and 6 bases separated the two germline ends. Germline CDR1 and CDR2: SEHNR and FQNEAQ (reference sequence). The CDR3 covers 12 residues. The CDR3 DNA reads TGTGCCAGCAGAACAGGGAACACTGAAGCTTTCTTT. It codes for CASRTGNTEAFF.

The V gene is TRBV28, the J gene TRBJ2-7; D is uncertain. Germline loops: CDR1 MDHEN, CDR2 SYDVKM. The CDR3 contains 10 residues. V was shortened by 8 bases and J by 6 bases, with 8 bases between the two germline ends. The CDR3 nucleotides read TGTGCCAGCGCGTATCGCGAGCAGTACTTC. Protein product: CASAYREQYF. The whole variable domain, remainder taken from reference TRBV28 and TRBJ2-7, is DVKVTQSSRYLVKRTGEKVFLECVQDMDHENMFWYRQDPGLGLRLIYFSYDVKMKEKGDIPEGYSVSREKKERFSLILESASTNQTSMYLCASAYREQYFGPGTRLTVT.

This clone was detected a few times. The chain carries TRBV7-3 and TRBJ2-5, with 10 bases fitting TRBD2. The CDR3 extends over 15 amino acids. Per the germline V gene, CDR1 is SGHTA and CDR2 is FQGTGA. Trimming removed 2 bases from V and 5 bases from J; junction bases left unmatched: 5. The DNA for the CDR3 is TGTGCCAGCAGCTTATCTCTAGCGGGGGATGAGACCCAGTACTTC. It specifies CASSLSLAGDETQYF.

The V gene is TRBV7-6, the J gene TRBJ2-7, with 10 bases aligning to TRBD1. V dropped 4 bases and J dropped 4; count of bases not matched to a gene: 19. The germline CDR1 and CDR2 sequences are SGHVS and FNYEAQ. The CDR3 is 19 residues long. The CDR3 loop is CASSSPPISDRGRVYEQYF. The CDR3 region has the DNA TGTGCCAGCAGCTCCCCTCCTATAAGCGACAGGGGGCGCGTTTACGAGCAGTACTTC.

V usage is TRBV6-5 and J usage is TRBJ2-2, with 11 nucleotides matching TRBD2. V lost 6 bases to trimming and J lost 4 bases; unmatched junction nucleotides: 4. This CDR3 contains 15 residues. CDR1 MNHEY and CDR2 SVGAGI come from the germline V gene. CDR3 sequence reads: CASRGLAASTGELFF. The CDR3 DNA reads as TGTGCCAGCAGGGGACTAGCGGCTTCCACCGGGGAGCTGTTTTTT.

The gene calls are TRBV6-6 and TRBJ2-5; perhaps TRBD1 as D (6 bases). Trimming took 4 bases from V and 5 from J, leaving 14 bases between them. Germline V gene sequence: CDR1 MNHNY, CDR2 SVGAGI (reference sequence). CDR3 length: 14 amino acids. The CDR3 coding sequence is TGTGCCAGCAGTTTGGGCAGGGGAGCGGAGACCCAGTACTTC. It codes for CASSLGRGAETQYF.

To note about this clone: Distinct nucleotide sequences in the sample also encode this CDR3. The genes are TRBV6-2 or TRBV6-3 and TRBJ1-1, with D unresolved. Trimming left V 3 bases short and J 11 bases short, with 10 bases between. CDR1 is MNHEY, CDR2 SVGEGT, per germline. The CDR3 spans 11 residues. This CDR3 is CASSYPREAFF. CDR3 DNA: TGTGCCAGCAGTTATCCGAGGGAGGCTTTCTTT.

The genes are TRBV18 and TRBJ1-2; 9 bases match TRBD1. CDR1 KGHSH and CDR2 LQKENI come from the germline V gene. There are 16 residues in the CDR3. V was pared by 2 bases and J by 2 bases, with 6 bases of the junction left unmatched. The DNA of the CDR3 is TGTGCCAGCTCACCAACTGCAGGGACAGGGAACTATGGCTACACCTTC. Translation: CASSPTAGTGNYGYTF.

This clone was found a few times. The DNA for the CDR3 is TGTGCCAGCAGTGAAAACAGGGAGGGCGAAAAACTGTTTTTT. This gives the protein CASSENREGEKLFF. V gene TRBV6-1 combines with J gene TRBJ1-4, with a weak D call TRBD1 (6 bases). Germline lookup yields CDR1 MNHNS and CDR2 SASEGT. This CDR3 region has 14 residues. V lost 2 bases and J 8 bases, leaving 12 bases between the germline ends.

The chain has TRBV19 and TRBJ1-5; D gene uncertain. CDR3 length: 17 residues. V lost 7 bases, J lost 2 bases, and 21 bases lay in between. Germline CDR1 reads LNHDA; CDR2 reads SQIVND (reference sequence). The DNA for the CDR3 is TGTGCCAGTATACCAGAACCGGGGTTTGTTGGCAATCAGCCCCAGCATTTT. Its translation is CASIPEPGFVGNQPQHF.

The chain links TRBV3-1 (or the pseudogene TRBV3-2) to TRBJ1-2; 7 nucleotides match TRBD1. CDR3 length equals 15 residues. CDR1 LGHDT and CDR2 YNNKEL come from the germline V gene (reference sequence). J was trimmed by 4 bases and V by 1 base; bases with no gene match: 6. CDR3 in DNA: TGTGCCAGCAGCCAAGGATACCGGGACAGCTATGGCTACACCTTC. Translating gives CASSQGYRDSYGYTF.

The gene calls are TRBV28 and TRBJ1-2; 8 bases match TRBD1. Germline CDR1 and CDR2: MDHEN and SYDVKM. The trim removed 1 base at V and 4 bases at J, leaving 8 bases unmatched. The CDR3 sequence is 16 residues long. DNA for the CDR3: TGTGCCAGCAGTTTATATGGGACAGGTAAAAGCTATGGCTACACCTTC. Protein product: CASSLYGTGKSYGYTF.

CDR3 bases: TGTGCCAGCACCCCGAGTCAGGGGACTGAAGCTTTCTTT. Translated: CASTPSQGTEAFF. The chain is built from TRBV6-6 and TRBJ1-1, with D possibly matching TRBD1 (6 bases). The CDR3 runs 13 residues. V gave up 7 bases and J gave up 5 bases, with 14 bases separating them. Per the germline V gene, CDR1 is MNHNY and CDR2 is SVGAGI (reference sequence).

Comment on this clone: A junction end diverges from the germline sequence, so it may reflect a read error. The V and J genes are TRBV28 and TRBJ1-1, with 10 bases that match TRBD1. Germline CDR1 and CDR2: MDHEN and SYDVKM. CDR3 length: 14 amino acids. The CDR3 protein is CASIPGQGNPEAFF. The CDR3 region has the DNA TGTGCCAGCATTCCGGGACAGGGGAACCCTGAAGCTTTCTTT.

The chain uses TRBV11-2 and TRBJ2-5; TRBD2 aligns across 11 bases. The CDR3 runs to 16 residues. Germline assignment: CDR1 SGHAT and CDR2 FQNNGV. With 0 bases clipped from V and 6 bases from J, the junction kept 6 bases outside the gene matches. The CDR3 spells CASSLDLAGGQKTQYF. CDR3 nucleotide sequence: TGTGCCAGCAGCTTAGATCTAGCGGGGGGTCAGAAGACCCAGTACTTC.

This clone was counted a single time. The chain uses TRBV28 and TRBJ2-7; TRBD1 aligns across 9 bases. Trimming removed 5 bases from V and 1 base from J; junction bases left unmatched: 6. Per germline, CDR1 MDHEN and CDR2 SYDVKM. This CDR3 comprises 15 residues. CDR3 in amino acids: CASSHGQGTSYEQYF. In DNA form, the CDR3 reads TGTGCCAGCAGTCACGGACAGGGGACTTCCTACGAGCAGTACTTC.

The V call is TRBV5-1, the J call TRBJ2-7; TRBD2 aligns across 8 bases. The trim removed 4 bases at V and 6 bases at J, leaving 3 bases unmatched. The V gene's germline CDR1 is SGHRS and CDR2 YFSETQ. The CDR3 contains 12 residues. DNA of the CDR3: TGCGCCAGCAGCCGGGAGGGCCTCGAGCAGTACTTC. As protein: CASSREGLEQYF.

The V call is TRBV5-1, the J call TRBJ2-1, with TRBD2 matching over 10 bases. Germline V gene lookup returns CDR1 SGHRS and CDR2 YFSETQ. Trimming took 4 bases from V and 5 from J; bases not matched to a gene: 6. This CDR3 contains 15 residues. CDR3 nucleotides: TGCGCCAGCAGCCCCGTACTAGCGGGAAACAATGAGCAGTTCTTC. Translated: CASSPVLAGNNEQFF.

The V and J genes are TRBV5-1 and TRBJ2-1, with 8 bases that match TRBD1. This CDR3 is 14 amino acids long. Trimming at V came to 4 bases and at J to 4 bases, leaving 4 bases not matched to a gene. Germline CDR1 reads SGHRS; CDR2 reads YFSETQ. This CDR3 is CASSRDRGYNEQFF. In DNA form, the CDR3 reads TGCGCCAGCAGCCGTGACAGGGGTTACAATGAGCAGTTCTTC. Supplemented by reference TRBV5-1 and TRBJ2-1, the full variable domain reads KAGVTQTPRYLIKTRGQQVTLSCSPISGHRSVSWYQQTPGQGLQFLFEYFSETQRNKGNFPGRFSGRQFSNSRSEMNVSTLELGDSALYLCASSRDRGYNEQFFGPGTRLTVL.

This chain uses TRBV6-2 or TRBV6-3 with TRBJ1-1; 7 bases match TRBD1. The CDR3 contains 16 residues. In germline, CDR1 is MNHEY, CDR2 SVGEGT. V gave up 2 bases and J gave up 4 bases; unmatched junction bases: 10. CDR3 in DNA: TGTGCCAGCAGTTACCCCACTGGACAGGCGCTCACTGAAGCTTTCTTT. The encoded protein is CASSYPTGQALTEAFF.

The chain carries TRBV6-5 and TRBJ1-3; D is unclear. V lost 6 bases and J lost 0, with 12 bases in between. In germline, CDR1 is MNHEY, CDR2 SVGAGI. This CDR3 has 15 amino acids. DNA for the CDR3: TGTGCCAGCAGCCCCGGACTTCTCTCTGGAAACACCATATATTTT. It translates to CASSPGLLSGNTIYF.

The chain uses TRBV30 and TRBJ1-1, with 7 bases matching TRBD1. The CDR3 covers 15 residues. V was pared by 0 bases and J by 1 base, with 5 bases of the junction left unmatched. Germline CDR1 reads GTSNPN; CDR2 reads SVGIG (reference sequence). CDR3 sequence reads: CAWSVKGAKNTEAFF. The CDR3 DNA is TGTGCCTGGAGTGTAAAGGGGGCAAAGAACACTGAAGCTTTCTTT.